The sequence of this T cell receptor (beta chain) was determined in a study of T cell changes during pregnancy in multiple sclerosis. This table comes from immunoSEQ multiplex PCR, and its TCRdb copy is limited to in-frame clones, with some not included. The sample has roughly 100,000 clones; about nine tenths are singletons. This receptor was obtained from a female donor with multiple sclerosis, enrolled in a pregnancy study. The material was peripheral blood, obtained after pregnancy.

The CDR3 DNA is TGTGCCAGCAGGCAGTCAGGGAAAGGCGCCGGGGAGCTGTTTTTT. Translation: CASRQSGKGAGELFF. The J gene is TRBJ2-2, the V gene TRBV7-7; a weak D match, TRBD1 (5 bases). Germline CDR1 is SSHAT and CDR2 is FNYEAQ (reference sequence). V gave up 6 bases and J gave up 6 bases, with 17 bases separating them. CDR3 size: 15 residues.